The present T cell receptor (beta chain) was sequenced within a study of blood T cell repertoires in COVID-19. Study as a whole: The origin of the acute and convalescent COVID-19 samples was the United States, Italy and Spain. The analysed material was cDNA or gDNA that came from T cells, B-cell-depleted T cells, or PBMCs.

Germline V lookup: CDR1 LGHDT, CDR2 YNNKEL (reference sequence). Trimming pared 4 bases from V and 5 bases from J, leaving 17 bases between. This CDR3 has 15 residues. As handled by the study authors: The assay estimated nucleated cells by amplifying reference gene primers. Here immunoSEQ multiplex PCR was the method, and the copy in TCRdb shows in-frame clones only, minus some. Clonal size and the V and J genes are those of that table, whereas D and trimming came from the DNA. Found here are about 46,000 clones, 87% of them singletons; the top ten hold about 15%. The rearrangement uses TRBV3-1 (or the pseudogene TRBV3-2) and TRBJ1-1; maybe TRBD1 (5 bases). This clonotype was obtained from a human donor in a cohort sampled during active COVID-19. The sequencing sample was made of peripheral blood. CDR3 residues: CASSPSGGAGTEAFF. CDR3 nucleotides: TGTGCCAGCAGCCCTTCCGGCGGGGCAGGAACTGAAGCTTTCTTT.